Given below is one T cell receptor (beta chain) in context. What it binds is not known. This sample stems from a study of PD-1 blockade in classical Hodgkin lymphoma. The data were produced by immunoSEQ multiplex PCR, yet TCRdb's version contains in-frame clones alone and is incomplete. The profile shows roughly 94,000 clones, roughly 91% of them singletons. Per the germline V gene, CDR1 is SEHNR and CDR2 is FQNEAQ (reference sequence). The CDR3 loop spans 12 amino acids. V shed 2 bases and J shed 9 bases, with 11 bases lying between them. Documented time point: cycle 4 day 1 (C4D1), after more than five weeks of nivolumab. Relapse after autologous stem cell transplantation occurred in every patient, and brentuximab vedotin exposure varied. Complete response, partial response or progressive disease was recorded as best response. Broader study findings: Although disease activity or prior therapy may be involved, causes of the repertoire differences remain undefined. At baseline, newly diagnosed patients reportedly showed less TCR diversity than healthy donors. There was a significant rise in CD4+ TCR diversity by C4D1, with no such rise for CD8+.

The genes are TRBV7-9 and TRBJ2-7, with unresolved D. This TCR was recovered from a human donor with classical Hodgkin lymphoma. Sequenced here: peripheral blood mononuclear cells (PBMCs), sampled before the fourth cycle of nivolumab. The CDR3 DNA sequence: TGTGCCAGCAGCTTACTTTCTAGTGCGCAGTACTTC. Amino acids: CASSLLSSAQYF.